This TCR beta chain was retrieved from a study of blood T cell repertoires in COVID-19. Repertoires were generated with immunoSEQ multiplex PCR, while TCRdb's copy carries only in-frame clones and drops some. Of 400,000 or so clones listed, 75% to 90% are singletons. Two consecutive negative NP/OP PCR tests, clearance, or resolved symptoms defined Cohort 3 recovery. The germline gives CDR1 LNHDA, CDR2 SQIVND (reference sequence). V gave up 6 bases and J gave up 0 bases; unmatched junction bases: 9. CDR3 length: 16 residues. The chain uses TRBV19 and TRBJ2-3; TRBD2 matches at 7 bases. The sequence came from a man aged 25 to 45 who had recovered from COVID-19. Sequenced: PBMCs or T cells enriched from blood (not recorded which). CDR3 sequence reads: CASRGRSGTSTDTQYF. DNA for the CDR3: TGTGCCAGTAGAGGTAGGAGCGGGACTAGCACAGATACGCAGTATTTT. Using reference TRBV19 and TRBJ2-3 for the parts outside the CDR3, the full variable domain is DGGITQSPKYLFRKEGQNVTLSCEQNLNHDAMYWYRQDPGQGLRLIYYSQIVNDFQKGDIAEGYSVSREKKESFPLTVTSAQKNPTAFYLCASRGRSGTSTDTQYFGPGTRLTVL.